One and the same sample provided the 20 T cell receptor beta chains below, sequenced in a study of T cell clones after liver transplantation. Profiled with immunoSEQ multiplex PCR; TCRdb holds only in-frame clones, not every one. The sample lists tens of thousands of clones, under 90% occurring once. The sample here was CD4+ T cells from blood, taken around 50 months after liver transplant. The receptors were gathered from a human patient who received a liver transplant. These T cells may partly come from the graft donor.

Here the CDR3 DNA reads TGTGCCAGCAGCTTGGTCGGCGGAGCTAGCACAGATACGCAGTATTTT. Translating gives CASSLVGGASTDTQYF. The chain employs TRBV7-3 and TRBJ2-3; D remains unclear. Trimming took off 3 bases at V and 0 bases at J, with 13 bases between the two ends. CDR3 length: 16 residues. Germline V gives CDR1 SGHTA, CDR2 FQGTGA.

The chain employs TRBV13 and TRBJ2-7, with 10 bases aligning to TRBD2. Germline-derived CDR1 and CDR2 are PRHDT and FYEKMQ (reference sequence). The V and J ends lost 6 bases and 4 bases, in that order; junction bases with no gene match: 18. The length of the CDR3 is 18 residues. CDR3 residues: CASSTHLFTSGNSYEQYF. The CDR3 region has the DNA TGTGCCAGCAGTACACACTTATTTACTAGCGGGAATTCTTACGAGCAGTACTTC.

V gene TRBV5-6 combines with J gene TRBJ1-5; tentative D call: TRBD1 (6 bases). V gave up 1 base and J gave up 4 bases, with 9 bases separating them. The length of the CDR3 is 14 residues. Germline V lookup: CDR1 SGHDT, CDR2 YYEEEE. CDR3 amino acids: CASSLFQGNQPQHF. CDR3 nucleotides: TGTGCCAGCAGCTTGTTTCAGGGGAATCAGCCCCAGCATTTT.

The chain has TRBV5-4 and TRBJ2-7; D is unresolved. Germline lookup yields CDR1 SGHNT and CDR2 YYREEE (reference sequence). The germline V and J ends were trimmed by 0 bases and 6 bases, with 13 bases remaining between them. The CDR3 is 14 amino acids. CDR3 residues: CASSLGPPLGEQYF. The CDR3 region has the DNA TGTGCCAGCAGCTTGGGACCTCCCCTCGGCGAGCAGTACTTC.

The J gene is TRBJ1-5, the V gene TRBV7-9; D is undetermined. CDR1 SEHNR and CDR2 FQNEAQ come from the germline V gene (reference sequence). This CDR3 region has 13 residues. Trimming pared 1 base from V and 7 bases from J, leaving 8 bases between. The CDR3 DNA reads TGTGCCAGCAGCTTAGGCCTTGAGCAGCCCCAGCATTTT. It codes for CASSLGLEQPQHF.

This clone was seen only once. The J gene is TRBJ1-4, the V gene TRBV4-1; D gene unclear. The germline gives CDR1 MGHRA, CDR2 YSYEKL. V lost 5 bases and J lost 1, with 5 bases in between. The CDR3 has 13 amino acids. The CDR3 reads CASSDGTNEKLFF. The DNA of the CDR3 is TGCGCCAGCAGCGACGGAACTAATGAAAAACTGTTTTTT.

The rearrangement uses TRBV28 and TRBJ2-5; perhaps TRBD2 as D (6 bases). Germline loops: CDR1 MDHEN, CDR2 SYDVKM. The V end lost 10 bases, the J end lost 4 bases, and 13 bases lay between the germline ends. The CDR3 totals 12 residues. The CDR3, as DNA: TGTGCCACAGCGGAGGGTCCAGAGACCCAGTACTTC. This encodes CATAEGPETQYF.

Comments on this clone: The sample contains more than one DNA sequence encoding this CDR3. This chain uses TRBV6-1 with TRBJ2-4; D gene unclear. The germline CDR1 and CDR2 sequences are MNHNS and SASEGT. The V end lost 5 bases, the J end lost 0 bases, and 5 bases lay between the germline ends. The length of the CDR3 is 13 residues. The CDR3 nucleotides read TGTGCCAGCAGTCTACTAGCCAAAAACATTCAGTACTTC. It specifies CASSLLAKNIQYF.

CDR3 sequence reads: CASRTTVDRGGHEQYF. The CDR3 DNA follows: TGTGCCAGCAGAACAACCGTAGACAGGGGCGGCCACGAGCAGTACTTC. The V and J genes are TRBV6-6 and TRBJ2-7, with TRBD1 matching over 8 bases. The V segment lost 6 bases and the J segment 5 bases; nucleotides outside the gene matches: 15. In germline, CDR1 is MNHNY, CDR2 SVGAGI (reference sequence). The CDR3 is 16 residues long.

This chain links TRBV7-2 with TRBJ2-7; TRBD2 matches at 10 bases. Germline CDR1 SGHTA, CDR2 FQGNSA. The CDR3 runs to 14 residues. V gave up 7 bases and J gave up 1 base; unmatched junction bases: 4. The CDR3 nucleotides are TGTGCCAGCAAACCGGGACTAGCGTCCTACGAGCAGTACTTC. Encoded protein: CASKPGLASYEQYF.

In DNA, the CDR3 is TGTGCCAGCAGTTACGCCGGGACCAACACAGATACGCAGTATTTT. Translation: CASSYAGTNTDTQYF. The chain has TRBV6-6 and TRBJ2-3; D may correspond to TRBD1 or TRBD2 (5 bases each). Trimming cost V 2 bases and J 2 bases, with 11 bases left between them. CDR1 MNHNY and CDR2 SVGAGI come from the germline V gene (reference sequence). The CDR3 length is 15 residues.

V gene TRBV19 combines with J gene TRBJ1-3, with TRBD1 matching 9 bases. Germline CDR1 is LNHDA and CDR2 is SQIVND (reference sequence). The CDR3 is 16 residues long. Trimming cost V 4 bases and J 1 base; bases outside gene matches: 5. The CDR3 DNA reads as TGTGCCAGTAGTAACCCCGGGACAGGGTCTGGAAACACCATATATTTT. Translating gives CASSNPGTGSGNTIYF.

CDR3 bases: TGTGCCAGCAGTAACAAACGGGAAAACATTCAGTACTTC. Protein: CASSNKRENIQYF. The J gene is TRBJ2-4, the V gene TRBV5-4; D is unclear. This CDR3 is built from 13 residues. Germline values: CDR1 SGHNT, CDR2 YYREEE (reference sequence). With 5 bases removed from V and 5 bases from J, the gap between germline ends came to 11 bases.

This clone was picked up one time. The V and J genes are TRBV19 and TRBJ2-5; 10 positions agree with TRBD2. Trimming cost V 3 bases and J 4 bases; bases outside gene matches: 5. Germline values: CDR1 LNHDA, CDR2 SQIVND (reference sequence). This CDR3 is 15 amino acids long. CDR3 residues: CASSISAGGRETQYF. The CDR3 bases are TGTGCCAGTAGTATTTCAGCGGGAGGGCGAGAGACCCAGTACTTC.

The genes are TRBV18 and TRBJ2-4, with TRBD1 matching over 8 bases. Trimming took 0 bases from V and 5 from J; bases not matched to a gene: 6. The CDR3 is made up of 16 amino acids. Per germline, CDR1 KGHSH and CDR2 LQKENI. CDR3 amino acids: CASSPPQGASENIQYF. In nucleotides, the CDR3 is TGTGCCAGCTCACCACCGCAGGGGGCGTCTGAAAACATTCAGTACTTC.

CDR3 DNA sequence: TGTGCCAGTAGAAGGGAGCAGGGTAATGAAAAACTGTTTTTT. This encodes CASRREQGNEKLFF. The chain joins TRBV19 to TRBJ1-4, with a tentative D call TRBD1 (5 bases). Trimming pared 6 bases from V and 4 bases from J, leaving 12 bases between. The CDR3 runs 14 residues. Per germline, CDR1 LNHDA and CDR2 SQIVND (reference sequence).

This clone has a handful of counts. The CDR3 DNA reads TGTGCCAGCAGCTTAGAGGCTTCCAGCATTAACACTGAAGCTTTCTTT. Translated: CASSLEASSINTEAFF. This sequence joins TRBV7-9 and TRBJ1-1; D gene ambiguous. The germline V gene encodes CDR1 SEHNR and CDR2 FQNEAQ (reference sequence). The CDR3 has 16 amino acids. V lost 1 base to trimming and J lost 2 bases, with 14 bases between them.

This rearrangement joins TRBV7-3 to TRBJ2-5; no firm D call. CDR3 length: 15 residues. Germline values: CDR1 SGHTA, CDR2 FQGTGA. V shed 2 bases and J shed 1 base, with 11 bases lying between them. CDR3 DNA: TGTGCCAGCAGCTTATTGGCCGGCTTCCAAGAGACCCAGTACTTC. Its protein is CASSLLAGFQETQYF.

The DNA of the CDR3 is TGTGCCAGCAGCTTGGTGGGGACAGGGACGAACACCGGGGAGCTGTTTTTT. Its protein is CASSLVGTGTNTGELFF. The chain is built from TRBV5-6 and TRBJ2-2; 9 bases map to TRBD1. V lost 0 bases, J lost 0 bases, and 3 bases stayed unmatched. Germline values: CDR1 SGHDT, CDR2 YYEEEE. The CDR3 is made up of 17 amino acids.

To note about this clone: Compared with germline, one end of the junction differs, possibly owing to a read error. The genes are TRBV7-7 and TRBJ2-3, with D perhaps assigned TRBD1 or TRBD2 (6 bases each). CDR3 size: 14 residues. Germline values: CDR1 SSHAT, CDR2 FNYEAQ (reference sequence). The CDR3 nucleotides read TGTGCTAGCAGCTTGGGGGGCGCGTCAGATACGCAGTATTTT. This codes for CASSLGGASDTQYF.